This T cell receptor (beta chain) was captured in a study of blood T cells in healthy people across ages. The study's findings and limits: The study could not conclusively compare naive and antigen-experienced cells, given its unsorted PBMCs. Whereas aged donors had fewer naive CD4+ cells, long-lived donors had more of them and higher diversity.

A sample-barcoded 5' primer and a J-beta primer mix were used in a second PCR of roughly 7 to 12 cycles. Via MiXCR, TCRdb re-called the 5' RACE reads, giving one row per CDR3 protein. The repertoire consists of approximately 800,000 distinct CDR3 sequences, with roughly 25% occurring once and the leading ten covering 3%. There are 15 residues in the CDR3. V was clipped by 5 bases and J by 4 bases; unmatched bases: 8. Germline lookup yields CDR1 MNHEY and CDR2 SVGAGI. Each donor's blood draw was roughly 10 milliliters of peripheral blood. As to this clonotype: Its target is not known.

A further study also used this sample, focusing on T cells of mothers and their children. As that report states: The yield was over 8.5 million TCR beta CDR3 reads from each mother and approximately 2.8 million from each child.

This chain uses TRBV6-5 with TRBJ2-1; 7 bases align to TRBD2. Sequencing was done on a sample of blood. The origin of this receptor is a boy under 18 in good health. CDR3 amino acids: CASSRARGGYNEQFF. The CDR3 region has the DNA TGTGCCAGCAGTAGGGCTCGGGGAGGGTACAATGAGCAGTTCTTC.